This T cell receptor (beta chain) was recovered during a study of control samples from healthy donors and cancer patients (TCRdb year 2020). CDR1 and CDR2 are read off the germline V gene as SQVTM and ANQGSEA. Deletion took 0 bases off V and 8 bases off J, with a span of 10 bases between the germline ends. Measured from the cysteine to the phenylalanine, the CDR3 is 12 residues long. Kept here is only the CDR3 DNA, which spans 36 bases and is read in frame from base 1. Points on this clone: Its antigen is still unknown. There are no base qualities to consult, and no much larger clone falls within one base.

The library was built by means of the immunoSEQ multiplex PCR assay. TCRdb re-hosts the immuneACCESS table, in-frame sequences only. Its copies lack some clones; in the studies checked, an unresolved V gene accounts for under half of them, and the cause for the rest is not known. Recorded for this sample are 120,000 or so clones; roughly nine tenths of them occurred a single time. Around 1.8% of the sample is held by the ten biggest clonotypes. The receptor comes from a man aged 18 to 29 in good health. This receptor chain uses TRBV29-1 and TRBJ1-2; no D gene can be assigned with confidence. The sequencing input was blood. The nucleotide sequence reads as follows: TGCAGCGTTGAAGACGCAGGCCGGGGCTACACCTTC. Its protein is CSVEDAGRGYTF.